Below, 4 T cell receptor beta chains from the same sample are listed, as sequenced in a study of control samples from healthy donors and cancer patients. Sequenced by immunoSEQ multiplex PCR; TCRdb stores in-frame clones only, minus some. The sample yields approximately 69,000 clones, roughly 87% seen once. The sequenced sample consisted of PBMCs. The receptors originated from a man aged 55 to 70 with colorectal cancer.

The V and J genes are TRBV18 and TRBJ2-7; a weak D match, TRBD1 (6 bases). This CDR3 region has 14 residues. The V end was cut by 3 bases, the J end by 3 bases, with 12 bases between. From germline, CDR1 is KGHSH and CDR2 LQKENI. CDR3 in amino acids: CASSPLMGHYEQYF. CDR3 sequence (DNA): TGTGCCAGCTCACCGCTCATGGGACACTACGAGCAGTACTTC.

The CDR3 region has the DNA TGTGCCGCTAAGACTAGCGTTTCCTCCTACAATGAGCAGTTCTTC. Its protein product is CAAKTSVSSYNEQFF. The chain is built from TRBV6-5 and TRBJ2-1; 8 bases agree with TRBD2. Germline V gene sequence: CDR1 MNHEY, CDR2 SVGAGI. Trimming took 11 bases from V and 0 from J; bases not matched to a gene: 9. This CDR3 region has 15 residues.

The chain carries TRBV11-3 and TRBJ1-1; the D gene is possibly TRBD1 (6 bases). The ends were cut back, 4 bases at V and 5 bases at J, with 17 bases in the middle. Germline CDR1 reads SGHNT; CDR2 reads YENEEA. The CDR3 length is 15 residues. The CDR3 bases are TGTGCCAGCAGCTATCCCTCCGGAGGGGGAACTGAAGCTTTCTTT. This translates into CASSYPSGGGTEAFF.

The rearrangement uses TRBV5-1 and TRBJ1-4; D uncertain. This CDR3 is 15 amino acids long. Germline loops: CDR1 SGHRS, CDR2 YFSETQ. The V gene lost 0 bases and the J gene lost 7 bases, with 13 bases spanning the gap. The CDR3 DNA follows: TGCGCCAGCAGCTTGGAACGGTTGTTCGGTGAAAAACTGTTTTTT. Translated: CASSLERLFGEKLFF.